The 29 T cell receptor beta chains below all came from one sample that was sequenced in a study of identical twins. Via MiXCR, TCRdb re-called the 5' RACE reads, giving one row per CDR3 protein. The sample holds 450,000 to 650,000 distinct CDR3 sequences; 15% are singletons and the top ten take around 0.48%. These same records also appear under a second study, on yellow fever vaccine responses in identical twins.

The material sequenced was CD4+ T cells sorted from blood. Source of these receptors: a woman between 18 and 29 years old in good health.

This clonotype was seen a few times. The rearrangement links TRBV7-9 to TRBJ2-2; TRBD2 agrees at 14 bases. Germline CDR1 reads SEHNR; CDR2 reads FQNEAQ (reference sequence). The V gene end was trimmed by 4 bases and the J gene end by 3 bases; junction bases not matched to a gene: 4. The CDR3 consists of 17 residues. The CDR3 coding sequence is TGTGCCAGCAGCTCAGGGACTAGCGGGGGTTACACCGGGGAGCTGTTTTTT. Translated, it gives CASSSGTSGGYTGELFF.

This clonotype was picked up a small number of times. This chain's CDR3 is CSLSTGGEQYV. The DNA for the CDR3 is TGCAGCCTATCGACAGGGGGCGAGCAGTACGTC. The chain links TRBV29-1 to TRBJ2-7, with 9 bases that match TRBD1. Germline V gene lookup returns CDR1 SQVTM and CDR2 ANQGSEA. The CDR3 consists of 11 residues. V lost 8 bases to trimming and J lost 6 bases; unmatched junction nucleotides: 5.

This clonotype was found many times. This rearrangement joins TRBV28 to TRBJ2-1, with TRBD1 as a possible D gene (5 bases). The CDR3 sequence is 14 residues long. The germline gives CDR1 MDHEN, CDR2 SYDVKM. V gave up 8 bases and J gave up 9 bases, with 20 bases separating them. This CDR3 reads CASQRQSSNGEQFF. The CDR3 DNA is TGTGCCAGCCAAAGACAGTCGTCAAACGGTGAGCAGTTCTTC.

This clonotype has just a few counts. The chain combines TRBV5-5 with TRBJ1-6, with 8 bases matching TRBD1. The CDR3 spans 15 residues. Germline loops: CDR1 SGHKS, CDR2 YYEKEE (reference sequence). V dropped 4 bases and J dropped 7; count of bases not matched to a gene: 7. The CDR3 sequence is CASSDSGGLNSPLHF. The CDR3 coding sequence is TGTGCCAGCAGCGACTCAGGGGGCTTAAATTCACCCCTCCACTTT.

The J gene is TRBJ2-1, the V gene TRBV3-1; TRBD2 matches 9 bases. Germline assignment: CDR1 LGHDT and CDR2 YNNKEL (reference sequence). V lost 4 bases and J lost 6; bases outside the gene matches: 22. The CDR3 loop spans 20 amino acids. This CDR3 reads CASSPSFTRASGTFPNEQFF. The CDR3 DNA follows: TGTGCCAGCAGCCCATCGTTTACCCGGGCTAGCGGGACATTTCCCAATGAGCAGTTCTTC.

The chain has TRBV2 and TRBJ2-1, with 12 bases lining up with TRBD2. The CDR3 spans 17 residues. V shed 6 bases and J 0 bases; nucleotides not matched to a gene: 6. Germline V CDR1 and CDR2: SNHLY, FYNNEI. The CDR3 reads CASRILAGGSSYNEQFF. CDR3 sequence (DNA): TGTGCCAGCAGAATCCTAGCGGGGGGGAGCTCCTACAATGAGCAGTTCTTC.

There are many counts of this clonotype. The chain employs TRBV3-1 and TRBJ2-7; TRBD2 is a possible D gene (6 bases). From germline, CDR1 is LGHDT and CDR2 YNNKEL (reference sequence). Deletions cut 1 base from V and 5 bases from J, with 9 bases between. There are 13 residues in the CDR3. CDR3 DNA: TGTGCCAGCAGCCAAGCCTCGGGGGACGAGCAGTACGTC. Residues: CASSQASGDEQYV.

The J gene is TRBJ2-3, the V gene TRBV11-2; TRBD1 aligns across 9 bases. The CDR3 loop spans 15 amino acids. The V and J ends lost 5 bases and 6 bases, in that order; junction bases with no gene match: 9. Germline V lookup: CDR1 SGHAT, CDR2 FQNNGV. CDR3 nucleotides: TGTGCCAGCAGCAGAGGGACAGGGCGGTCGGATACGCAGTATTTT. Translating gives CASSRGTGRSDTQYF.

This clonotype appeared a few times. The V and J genes are TRBV5-1 and TRBJ2-3, with unresolved D. This CDR3 contains 13 residues. V was pared by 1 base and J by 5 bases, with 8 bases between. Germline CDR1 SGHRS, CDR2 YFSETQ. The CDR3 DNA sequence: TGCGCCAGCAGCTTGCGGACCGGAGATACGCAGTATTTT. Amino acid sequence: CASSLRTGDTQYF.

The J gene is TRBJ2-1, the V gene TRBV10-2, with TRBD2 identical over 10 bases. Per germline, CDR1 WSHSY and CDR2 SAAADI. The CDR3 is 14 residues long. The ends lost 10 bases at V and 8 bases at J; junction bases unmatched: 11. CDR3 in DNA: TGCGCCACAGGAGCGGGGGGGTCAGGTGATGAGCAGTTCTTC. Amino acids: CATGAGGSGDEQFF.

This clonotype was counted at least ten times. V usage is TRBV10-3 and J usage is TRBJ2-1; tentatively, D is TRBD2 (5 bases). Trimming stripped 2 bases from V and 7 bases from J, with 15 bases between. The CDR3 consists of 15 residues. Germline V gives CDR1 ENHRY, CDR2 SYGVKD. The CDR3 nucleotides are TGTGCCATCAGTGAGGGACGGGGTACTGCGAATGAGCAGTTCTTC. Encoded protein: CAISEGRGTANEQFF.

This clonotype was found a few times. The rearrangement links TRBV18 to TRBJ2-5, with a weak D call TRBD2 (5 bases). The length of the CDR3 is 13 residues. V lost 4 bases and J 2 bases, leaving 8 bases between the germline ends. Germline CDR1 and CDR2: KGHSH and LQKENI. Written as DNA, the CDR3 is TGTGCCAGCTCACATGGGGAGCAAGAGACCCAGTACTTC. Its translation is CASSHGEQETQYF.

The chain uses TRBV10-3 and TRBJ2-1, with D perhaps matching TRBD2 (5 bases). V was trimmed by 6 bases and J by 4 bases, leaving 16 bases between them. The CDR3 has 15 amino acids. Germline V lookup: CDR1 ENHRY, CDR2 SYGVKD. CDR3: CAIREDQGLYNEQFF. CDR3 in DNA: TGTGCCATCAGGGAGGACCAAGGCTTATACAATGAGCAGTTCTTC.

This chain uses TRBV28 with TRBJ1-5; 10 positions agree with TRBD1. This CDR3 comprises 16 residues. Germline V gene data show CDR1 as MDHEN and CDR2 as SYDVKM. The J segment lost 6 bases and the V segment lost 5 bases, leaving 10 bases of the junction unmatched. The CDR3 reads CASSPPGDRGGQPQHF. The CDR3, as DNA: TGTGCCAGCAGTCCCCCCGGGGACAGGGGTGGTCAGCCCCAGCATTTT.

This clonotype was observed many times. This chain uses TRBV5-1 with TRBJ1-1; possibly TRBD1 for D (6 bases). Looked up from germline, CDR1 is SGHRS and CDR2 is YFSETQ. CDR3 size: 14 residues. Trimming cost V 4 bases and J 8 bases, with 18 bases left between them. CDR3 DNA: TGCGCCAGCAGCCCGAACACCTGGACAGAAGAAGCTTTCTTT. Its protein is CASSPNTWTEEAFF.

The chain links TRBV12-3 or TRBV12-4 to TRBJ2-3, with 9 bases that match TRBD2. Unmatched junction bases numbered 7, after V lost 5 bases and J lost 1 base. This CDR3 contains 16 residues. Here the CDR3 reads CASSPGLALRTDTQYF. CDR3 coding DNA: TGTGCCAGCAGTCCCGGACTAGCGCTCCGCACAGATACGCAGTATTTT.

The chain is built from TRBV20-1 and TRBJ2-5, with D possibly being TRBD1 or TRBD2 (5 bases each). The CDR3 sequence is 12 residues long. Germline V gene sequence: CDR1 DFQATT, CDR2 SNEGSKA (reference sequence). The V end lost 1 base, the J end lost 5 bases, and 8 bases lay between the germline ends. The CDR3 region is CSARGWGETQYF. The CDR3 DNA reads TGCAGTGCTAGAGGGTGGGGGGAGACCCAGTACTTC.

This chain connects TRBV29-1 to TRBJ2-3; 7 bases are shared with TRBD2. The CDR3 has 14 residues. The junction had 8 bases not matched to a gene; V was cut back by 7 bases and J by 1 base. Germline V gives CDR1 SQVTM, CDR2 ANQGSEA. In nucleotides, the CDR3 is TGCAGCGCCGAGCGGGGCACTGGCACAGATACGCAGTATTTT. Its protein product is CSAERGTGTDTQYF.

This chain connects TRBV11-3 to TRBJ2-1, with D maybe TRBD1 (9 bases). The CDR3 length is 16 residues. Germline loops: CDR1 SGHNT, CDR2 YENEEA. V was cut by 0 bases and J by 4 bases, with 13 bases left in between. CDR3: CASSLDSGTGYNEQFF. CDR3 sequence (DNA): TGTGCCAGCAGCTTAGATAGCGGGACAGGGTACAATGAGCAGTTCTTC.

CDR3 in amino acids: CAISESRGPYEQYV. In DNA form, the CDR3 reads TGTGCCATCAGTGAGTCGAGAGGTCCCTACGAGCAGTACGTC. The V and J genes are TRBV10-3 and TRBJ2-7, with D uncertain. The CDR3 is made up of 14 amino acids. Germline values: CDR1 ENHRY, CDR2 SYGVKD. V was cut by 0 bases and J by 2 bases, with 8 bases left in between.

The V gene is TRBV2, the J gene TRBJ2-2; D is possibly TRBD1 (5 bases). The CDR3 sequence is 16 residues long. Germline V gives CDR1 SNHLY, CDR2 FYNNEI. Trimming cost V 6 bases and J 4 bases, with 18 bases left between them. CDR3 amino acids: CASSGHSLIRTGELFF. For the CDR3, the DNA is TGTGCCAGCAGCGGACATTCCCTGATCCGCACCGGGGAGCTGTTTTTT.

CDR3 sequence (DNA): TGTGCCAGCAGTTTGGGACCATCCATCTACGAGCAGTACTTC. Its protein is CASSLGPSIYEQYF. The chain has TRBV28 and TRBJ2-7; the D gene could be TRBD1 or TRBD2 (5 bases each). Trimming stripped 3 bases from V and 3 bases from J, with 12 bases between. The CDR3 sequence is 14 residues long. CDR1 MDHEN and CDR2 SYDVKM come from the germline V gene.

This chain joins TRBV7-8 and TRBJ2-5; D may be TRBD2 (5 bases). The CDR3 is 11 amino acids. Germline V gene lookup returns CDR1 SGHVS and CDR2 FQNEAQ. Trimming shortened V by 3 bases and J by 12 bases, and 11 bases separated the two germline ends. The CDR3 region is CASSLERVEYF. The CDR3 DNA follows: TGTGCCAGCAGCTTGGAGAGGGTGGAGTACTTC.

Comment on this clonotype: Without the conserved terminal phenylalanine or tryptophan, this CDR3 likely stems from a read error. V usage is TRBV29-1 and J usage is TRBJ2-7; D is possibly TRBD2 (6 bases). Germline assignment: CDR1 SQVTM and CDR2 ANQGSEA. V was shortened by 6 bases and J by 0 bases, with 15 bases between the two germline ends. The CDR3 contains 14 residues. CDR3: CSVVGSVPSYEQYL. The CDR3, as DNA: TGCAGCGTCGTCGGGAGCGTGCCCTCCTACGAGCAGTACCTC.

This clonotype was detected a few times. V gene TRBV20-1 combines with J gene TRBJ2-1, with 7 bases lining up with TRBD2. The germline gives CDR1 DFQATT, CDR2 SNEGSKA (reference sequence). The ends lost 0 bases at V and 7 bases at J; junction bases unmatched: 6. The CDR3 sequence is 14 residues long. Here the CDR3 DNA reads TGCAGTGCTAGAGATGGCGGGAGTTTTAATGAGCAGTTCTTC. Its protein is CSARDGGSFNEQFF.

This clonotype was recorded a few times. The chain uses TRBV10-3 and TRBJ2-1; TRBD2 matches at 12 bases. Germline V gene lookup returns CDR1 ENHRY and CDR2 SYGVKD. Germline trimming cut 11 bases from V and 6 bases from J; bases unmatched to any gene: 8. This CDR3 is built from 14 residues. CDR3 DNA: TGTGCCGCCCGCACTAGCGGGGGGCTCAATGAGCAGTTCTTC. Translating gives CAARTSGGLNEQFF.

Only a few counts were recorded for this clonotype. The J gene is TRBJ2-7, the V gene TRBV12-3 or TRBV12-4; tentative D call: TRBD2 (5 bases). CDR3 length: 14 amino acids. The V end was cut by 3 bases, the J end by 7 bases, with 16 bases between. The CDR3 reads CASSLGDFLGEQYV. CDR3 nucleotide sequence: TGTGCCAGCAGTTTGGGAGACTTTCTAGGGGAGCAGTACGTC.

This chain uses TRBV27 with TRBJ1-5, with 7 bases aligning to TRBD1. The germline V gene encodes CDR1 MNHEY and CDR2 SMNVEV (reference sequence). Trimming cost V 3 bases and J 1 base; bases outside gene matches: 12. This CDR3 is built from 18 residues. The CDR3 DNA follows: TGTGCCAGCAGTTTTTTGGGCAACAGGGGAACGAGCAATCAGCCCCAGCATTTT. This encodes CASSFLGNRGTSNQPQHF.

The sample holds a few counts of this clonotype. This chain connects TRBV3-1 to TRBJ2-7; D call uncertain. Germline V gene data show CDR1 as LGHDT and CDR2 as YNNKEL (reference sequence). This CDR3 has 13 residues. V dropped 4 bases and J dropped 9 bases, with 16 bases sitting between them. CDR3 nucleotide sequence: TGTGCCAGCAGCCCGGATGGGTTCCCTGGGCAGTACTTC. Protein: CASSPDGFPGQYF.